A selection of T cell receptor beta chains follows, all from one sample in a study of regulatory T cells in long-lasting Graves disease. TCRdb re-derived calls from the multiplex PCR reads in MiXCR, one entry per CDR3 protein. The top ten clones hold roughly 8.2% of a sample with about half a million distinct CDR3 sequences, approximately 12% of them seen once. These records were also assigned to another study, of T cells in Graves' hyperthyroidism and ophthalmopathy.

Sequenced material: peripheral blood mononuclear cells (PBMCs), taken at new diagnosis, from a patient treated with antithyroid drugs. The source is a woman in her 30s with Graves disease. Both conserved end residues are part of each CDR3. D genes are given only for firm matches. Clone size is shown for a subset of rows, as once, few, many or a class of expanded clone.

V	size	D	J	CDR3	DNA
TRBV27	few	TRBD1	TRBJ1-2	CASSLFYAGQGVFDRYTF	TGTGCCAGCAGTTTATTTTACGCCGGACAGGGGGTTTTTGATCGCTACACCTTC
TRBV6-1	many	TRBD1	TRBJ2-7	CASSEAGTVLSYEQYF	TGTGCCAGCAGTGAAGCGGGGACAGTGCTCTCCTACGAGCAGTACTTC
TRBV11-3	many	-	TRBJ2-7	CASSLDPREVPSYEQYF	TGTGCCAGCAGCTTAGATCCCAGGGAAGTACCCTCCTACGAGCAGTACTTC
TRBV11-2	many	-	TRBJ2-7	CASSLSPWDYEQYF	TGTGCCAGCAGCTTATCTCCGTGGGACTACGAGCAGTACTTC
TRBV12-3/TRBV12-4	many	TRBD1	TRBJ1-1	CASSRTGGVEAFF	TGTGCCAGCAGTCGGACAGGGGGCGTGGAAGCTTTCTTT
TRBV19	many	TRBD1	TRBJ2-5	CASSMGWGQPETQYF	TGTGCCAGTAGTATGGGTTGGGGACAGCCTGAGACCCAGTACTTC
TRBV30	many	-	TRBJ1-5	CAWSVGGGSNQPQHF	TGTGCCTGGAGTGTAGGAGGGGGTAGCAATCAGCCCCAGCATTTT
TRBV7-2	many	-	TRBJ1-4	CASSLRGDYEKLFF	TGTGCCAGCAGCTTAAGGGGGGATTATGAAAAACTGTTTTTT
TRBV19	-	-	TRBJ2-1	CASSPRAYDEQFF	TGTGCCAGTAGTCCTCGAGCCTACGATGAGCAGTTCTTC
TRBV6-1	many	-	TRBJ1-1	CASGATVNTEAFF	TGTGCCAGCGGAGCGACGGTGAACACTGAAGCTTTCTTT
TRBV27	-	-	TRBJ1-5	CASRRRGVSNQPQHF	TGTGCCAGCAGAAGAAGAGGGGTTAGCAATCAGCCCCAGCATTTT
TRBV6-1	many	-	TRBJ1-2	CASRDSLYGYTF	TGTGCCAGCAGGGATTCCTTATACGGCTACACCTTC
TRBV5-4	many	TRBD2	TRBJ2-1	CASSPIAGGPYNEQFF	TGTGCCAGCAGCCCCATAGCGGGAGGACCTTACAATGAGCAGTTCTTC
TRBV16	-	-	TRBJ2-7	CASSQSTTSEQYF	TGTGCCAGCAGCCAATCAACGACGAGTGAGCAGTACTTC
TRBV4-2	few	-	TRBJ2-4	CASSQDTENIQYF	TGTGCCAGCAGCCAAGATACAGAAAACATTCAGTACTTC
TRBV20-1	many	-	TRBJ2-5	CSASRLDFQETQYF	TGCAGTGCGAGCCGGCTAGATTTCCAAGAGACCCAGTACTTC
TRBV6-5	many	-	TRBJ1-1	CASSYSRGTDLNTEAFF	TGTGCCAGCAGTTACTCCCGGGGGACTGATTTGAACACTGAAGCTTTCTTT
TRBV19	many	-	TRBJ1-1	CASSITHWISEAFF	TGTGCCAGTAGTATAACCCACTGGATTTCTGAAGCTTTCTTT
TRBV11-2	many	-	TRBJ2-1	CASSLGHKQFF	TGTGCCAGCAGCTTAGGACATAAGCAGTTCTTC
TRBV6-7	-	-	TRBJ1-2	CASNIPVWVNYGYTF	TGTGCCAGCAATATACCGGTTTGGGTCAACTATGGCTACACCTTC
TRBV20-1	few	-	TRBJ2-4	CSADSQIAKNIQYF	TGCAGTGCTGACAGCCAGATAGCCAAAAACATTCAGTACTTC
TRBV24-1	once	TRBD1	TRBJ2-7	CATSDPRTGGEQYF	TGTGCCACCAGTGATCCCCGGACAGGGGGCGAGCAGTACTTC
TRBV12-3/TRBV12-4	-	TRBD2	TRBJ2-5	CASSSRTSGHQETQYF	TGTGCCAGCAGTTCGAGGACTAGCGGCCACCAAGAGACCCAGTACTTC
TRBV20-1	many	-	TRBJ1-2	CSAILGGYTF	TGCAGTGCTATTTTGGGGGGCTACACCTTC
TRBV11-2	-	-	TRBJ2-5	CASSAPGFETQYF	TGTGCCAGCAGCGCTCCGGGGTTCGAGACCCAGTACTTC
TRBV7-9	-	TRBD2	TRBJ2-1	CASSHTGGSGEQFF	TGTGCCAGCAGCCATACCGGCGGGAGCGGTGAGCAGTTCTTC
TRBV29-1	many	-	TRBJ1-2	CSVEGTLTGYTF	TGCAGCGTTGAAGGGACCTTAACCGGCTACACCTTC
TRBV11-2	once	-	TRBJ2-2	CASISVRGRNTGELFF	TGTGCCAGCATCTCAGTTAGGGGGAGGAACACCGGGGAGCTGTTTTTT
TRBV28	few	-	TRBJ1-2	CASSFEGMDYGYTF	TGTGCCAGCAGTTTTGAGGGCATGGACTATGGCTACACCTTC
TRBV11-2	many	TRBD2	TRBJ2-2	CASSSAGATGELFF	TGTGCCAGCAGCTCCGCGGGAGCCACCGGGGAGCTGTTTTTT
TRBV6-1	-	-	TRBJ2-3	CASSRRTADTQYF	TGTGCCAGCAGCCGTCGGACAGCAGATACGCAGTATTTT
TRBV5-1	many	-	TRBJ2-7	CASSKARGGKYEQYF	TGCGCCAGCAGTAAAGCGAGAGGAGGGAAGTACGAGCAGTACTTC
TRBV7-7	many	TRBD1	TRBJ2-7	CASSLDRANSKQYF	TGTGCCAGCAGCCTAGACAGGGCCAACAGTAAGCAGTACTTC